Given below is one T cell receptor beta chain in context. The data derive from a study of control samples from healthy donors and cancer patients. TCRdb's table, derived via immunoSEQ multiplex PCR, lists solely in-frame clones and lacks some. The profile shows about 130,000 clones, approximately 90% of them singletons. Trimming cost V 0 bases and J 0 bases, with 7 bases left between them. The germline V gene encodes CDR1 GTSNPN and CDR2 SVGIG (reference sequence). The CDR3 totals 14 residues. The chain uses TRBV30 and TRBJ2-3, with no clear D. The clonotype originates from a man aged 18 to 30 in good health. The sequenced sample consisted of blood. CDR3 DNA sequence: TGTGCCTGGAGTGTAGGGCGTAGCACAGATACGCAGTATTTT. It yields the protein CAWSVGRSTDTQYF.